What follows describes a single TCR beta chain. This sample stems from a study of OX40 agonist ivuxolimab in advanced cancers. Profiling relied on immunoSEQ multiplex PCR, and the TCRdb table lists in-frame clones only, not all of them. Here the sample spans more than 85,000 clones, over 75% being singletons. V lost 4 bases to trimming and J lost 2 bases, with 21 bases between them. The CDR3 sequence is 18 residues long. Germline V gives CDR1 LNHDA, CDR2 SQIVND (reference sequence). This chain uses TRBV19 with TRBJ1-5; possible D gene TRBD1, 5 bases. This receptor was obtained from an adult with an advanced solid tumor such as melanoma, head and neck, liver or kidney cancer. The sequencing here drew on CD4+ or CD8+ T cells sorted from blood, taken in a trial of the OX40 agonist ivuxolimab. CDR3 region: CASSTDLGTSVGNQPQHF. As DNA, the CDR3 is TGTGCCAGTAGTACTGACCTGGGGACGTCTGTTGGCAATCAGCCCCAGCATTTT.